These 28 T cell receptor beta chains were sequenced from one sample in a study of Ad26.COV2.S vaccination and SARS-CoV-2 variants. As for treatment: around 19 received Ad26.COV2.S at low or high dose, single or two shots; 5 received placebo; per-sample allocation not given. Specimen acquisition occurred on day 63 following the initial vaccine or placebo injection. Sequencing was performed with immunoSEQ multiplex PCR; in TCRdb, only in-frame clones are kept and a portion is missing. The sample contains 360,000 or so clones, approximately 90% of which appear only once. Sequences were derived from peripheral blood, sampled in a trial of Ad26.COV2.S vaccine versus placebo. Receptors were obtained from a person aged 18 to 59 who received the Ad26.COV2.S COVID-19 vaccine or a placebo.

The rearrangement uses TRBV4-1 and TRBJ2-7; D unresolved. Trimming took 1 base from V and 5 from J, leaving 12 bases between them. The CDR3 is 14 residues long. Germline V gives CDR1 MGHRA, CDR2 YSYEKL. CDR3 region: CASSQGLRTHEQYF. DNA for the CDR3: TGCGCCAGCAGCCAAGGGCTCCGGACCCACGAGCAGTACTTC.

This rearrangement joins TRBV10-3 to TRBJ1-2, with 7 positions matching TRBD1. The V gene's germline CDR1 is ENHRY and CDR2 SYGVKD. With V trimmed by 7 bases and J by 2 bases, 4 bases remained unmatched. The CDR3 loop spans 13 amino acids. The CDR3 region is CAITLQGNYGYTF. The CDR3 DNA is TGTGCCATCACCTTACAGGGGAACTATGGCTACACCTTC.

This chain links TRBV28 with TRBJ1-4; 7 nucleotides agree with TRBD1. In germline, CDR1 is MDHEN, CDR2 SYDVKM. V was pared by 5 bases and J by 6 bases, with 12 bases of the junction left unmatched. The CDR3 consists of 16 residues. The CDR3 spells CASSPQGDIPYEKLFF. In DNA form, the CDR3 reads TGTGCCAGCAGTCCCCAGGGGGACATCCCCTATGAAAAACTGTTTTTT. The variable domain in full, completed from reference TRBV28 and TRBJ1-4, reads DVKVTQSSRYLVKRTGEKVFLECVQDMDHENMFWYRQDPGLGLRLIYFSYDVKMKEKGDIPEGYSVSREKKERFSLILESASTNQTSMYLCASSPQGDIPYEKLFFGSGTQLSVL.

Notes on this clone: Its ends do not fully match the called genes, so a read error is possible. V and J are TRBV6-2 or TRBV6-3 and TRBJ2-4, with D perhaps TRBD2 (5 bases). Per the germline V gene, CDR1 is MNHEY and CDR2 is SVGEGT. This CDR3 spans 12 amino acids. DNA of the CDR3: TGTGCCAGCAGCAACCGCCCCGCCCCCGGGAACTTC. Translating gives CASSNRPAPGNF.

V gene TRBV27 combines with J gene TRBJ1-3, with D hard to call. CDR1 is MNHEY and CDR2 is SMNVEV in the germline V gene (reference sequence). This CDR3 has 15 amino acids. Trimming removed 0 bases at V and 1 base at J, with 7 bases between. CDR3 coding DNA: TGTGCCAGCAGTTTATCGCGGGGATCTGGAAACACCATATATTTT. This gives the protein CASSLSRGSGNTIYF.

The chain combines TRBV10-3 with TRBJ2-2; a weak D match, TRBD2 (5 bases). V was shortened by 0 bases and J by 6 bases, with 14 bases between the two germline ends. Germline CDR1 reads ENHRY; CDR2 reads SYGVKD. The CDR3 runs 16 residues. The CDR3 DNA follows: TGTGCCATCAGTGAGTCAGGACTCAACGGGGCCGGGGAGCTGTTTTTT. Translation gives CAISESGLNGAGELFF.

The CDR3 nucleotides read TGCAGCGTTGAATTGAACAGGGACTACAATGAGCAGTTCTTC. It codes for CSVELNRDYNEQFF. V and J are TRBV29-1 and TRBJ2-1, with a possible D match to TRBD1 (6 bases). The CDR3 is 14 residues long. Germline assignment: CDR1 SQVTM and CDR2 ANQGSEA. V was clipped by 2 bases and J by 3 bases, with 11 bases between them.

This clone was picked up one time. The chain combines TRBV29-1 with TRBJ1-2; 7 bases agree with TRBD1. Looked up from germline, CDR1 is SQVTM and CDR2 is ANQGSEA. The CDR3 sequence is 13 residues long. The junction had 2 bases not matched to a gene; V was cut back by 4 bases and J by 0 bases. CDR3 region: CSVAGTANYGYTF. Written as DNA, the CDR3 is TGCAGCGTTGCCGGGACAGCTAACTATGGCTACACCTTC.

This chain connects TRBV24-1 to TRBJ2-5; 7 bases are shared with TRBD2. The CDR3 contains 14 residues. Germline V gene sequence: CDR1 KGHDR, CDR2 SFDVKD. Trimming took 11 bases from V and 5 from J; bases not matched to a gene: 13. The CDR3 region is CARERTSKGETQYF. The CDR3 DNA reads TGTGCCAGAGAACGGACTAGTAAGGGGGAGACCCAGTACTTC.

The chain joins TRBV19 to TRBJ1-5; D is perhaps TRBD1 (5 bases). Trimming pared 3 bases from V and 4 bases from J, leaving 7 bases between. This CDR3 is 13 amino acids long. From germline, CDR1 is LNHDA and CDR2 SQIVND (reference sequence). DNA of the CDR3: TGTGCCAGTAGTATGAACAGGAATCAGCCCCAGCATTTT. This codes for CASSMNRNQPQHF. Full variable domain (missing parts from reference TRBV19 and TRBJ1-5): DGGITQSPKYLFRKEGQNVTLSCEQNLNHDAMYWYRQDPGQGLRLIYYSQIVNDFQKGDIAEGYSVSREKKESFPLTVTSAQKNPTAFYLCASSMNRNQPQHFGDGTRLSIL.

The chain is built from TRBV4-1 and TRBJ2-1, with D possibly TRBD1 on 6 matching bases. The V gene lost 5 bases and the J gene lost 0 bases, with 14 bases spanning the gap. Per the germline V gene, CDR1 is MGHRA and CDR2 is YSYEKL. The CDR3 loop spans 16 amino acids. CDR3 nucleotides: TGCGCCAGCAGCTACCACAGGGAGCTCTCCTACAATGAGCAGTTCTTC. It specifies CASSYHRELSYNEQFF.

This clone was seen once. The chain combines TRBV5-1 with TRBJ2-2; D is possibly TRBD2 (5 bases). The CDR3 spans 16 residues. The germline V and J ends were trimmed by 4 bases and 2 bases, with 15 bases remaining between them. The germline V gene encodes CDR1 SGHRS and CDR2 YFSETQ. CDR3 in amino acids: CASSLETGSNTGELFF. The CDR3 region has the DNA TGCGCCAGCAGCCTTGAGACGGGATCAAACACCGGGGAGCTGTTTTTT.

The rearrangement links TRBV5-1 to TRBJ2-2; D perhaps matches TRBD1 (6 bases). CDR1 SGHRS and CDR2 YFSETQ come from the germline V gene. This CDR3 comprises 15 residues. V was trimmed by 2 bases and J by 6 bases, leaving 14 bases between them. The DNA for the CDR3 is TGCGCCAGCAGCTTACCATTCAGGGGAGCCGGGGAGCTGTTTTTT. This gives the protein CASSLPFRGAGELFF. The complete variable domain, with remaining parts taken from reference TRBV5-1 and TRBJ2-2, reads KAGVTQTPRYLIKTRGQQVTLSCSPISGHRSVSWYQQTPGQGLQFLFEYFSETQRNKGNFPGRFSGRQFSNSRSEMNVSTLELGDSALYLCASSLPFRGAGELFFGEGSRLTVL.

The CDR3 DNA reads TGTGCCAGAAGCCCCAGAAGCGGGATTGGGGAAGATACGCAGTATTTT. It encodes CARSPRSGIGEDTQYF. The V and J genes are TRBV5-3 and TRBJ2-3; 7 nucleotides align to TRBD2. TRBV5-3 is given ORF status, its function remaining uncertain. V shed 4 bases and J 5 bases; nucleotides not matched to a gene: 13. The CDR3 has 16 residues.

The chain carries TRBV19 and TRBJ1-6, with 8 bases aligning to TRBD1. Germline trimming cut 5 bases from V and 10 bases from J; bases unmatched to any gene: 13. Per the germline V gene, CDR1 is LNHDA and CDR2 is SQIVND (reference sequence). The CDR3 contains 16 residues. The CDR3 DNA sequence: TGTGCCAGTAGTCCGACAGGGGCTCACTTCGAGTCACCCCTCCACTTT. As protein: CASSPTGAHFESPLHF.

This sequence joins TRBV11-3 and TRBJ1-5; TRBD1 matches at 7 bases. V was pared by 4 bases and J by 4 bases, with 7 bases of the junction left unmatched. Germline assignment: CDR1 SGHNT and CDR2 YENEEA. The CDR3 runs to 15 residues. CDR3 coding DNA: TGTGCCAGCAGCTCCCTCGACAGGGCAAATCAGCCCCAGCATTTT. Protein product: CASSSLDRANQPQHF.

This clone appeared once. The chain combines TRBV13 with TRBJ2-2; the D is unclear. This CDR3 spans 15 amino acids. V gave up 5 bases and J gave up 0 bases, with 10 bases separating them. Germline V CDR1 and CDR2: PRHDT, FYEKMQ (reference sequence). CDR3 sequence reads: CASSPPQANTGELFF. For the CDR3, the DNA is TGTGCCAGCAGCCCCCCTCAGGCGAACACCGGGGAGCTGTTTTTT.

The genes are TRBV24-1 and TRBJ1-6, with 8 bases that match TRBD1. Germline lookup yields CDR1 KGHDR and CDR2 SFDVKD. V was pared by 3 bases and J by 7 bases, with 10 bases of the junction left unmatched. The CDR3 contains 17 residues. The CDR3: CATSDDIRDRLNSPLHF. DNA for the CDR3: TGTGCCACCAGTGATGACATCCGGGACAGGCTCAATTCACCCCTCCACTTT.

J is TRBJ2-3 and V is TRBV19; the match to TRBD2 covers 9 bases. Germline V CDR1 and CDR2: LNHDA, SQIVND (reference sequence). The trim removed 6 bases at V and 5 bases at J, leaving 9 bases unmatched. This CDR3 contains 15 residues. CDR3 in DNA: TGTGCCAGTAGGGCTAGCGGGACGAGCCTAGATACGCAGTATTTT. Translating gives CASRASGTSLDTQYF.

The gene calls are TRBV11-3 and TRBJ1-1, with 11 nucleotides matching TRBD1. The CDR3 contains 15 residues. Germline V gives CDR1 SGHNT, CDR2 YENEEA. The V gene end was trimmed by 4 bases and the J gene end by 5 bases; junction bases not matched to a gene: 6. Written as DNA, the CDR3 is TGTGCCAGCAGCTCAGGACAGGGGGCGTGGACTGAAGCTTTCTTT. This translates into CASSSGQGAWTEAFF.

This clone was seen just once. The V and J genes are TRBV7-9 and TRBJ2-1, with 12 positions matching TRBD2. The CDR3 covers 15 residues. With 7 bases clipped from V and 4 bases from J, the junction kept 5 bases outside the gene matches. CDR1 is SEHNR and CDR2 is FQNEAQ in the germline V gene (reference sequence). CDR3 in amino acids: CASTTGTSGYNEQFF. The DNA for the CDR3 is TGTGCCAGCACCACCGGGACTAGCGGGTACAATGAGCAGTTCTTC.

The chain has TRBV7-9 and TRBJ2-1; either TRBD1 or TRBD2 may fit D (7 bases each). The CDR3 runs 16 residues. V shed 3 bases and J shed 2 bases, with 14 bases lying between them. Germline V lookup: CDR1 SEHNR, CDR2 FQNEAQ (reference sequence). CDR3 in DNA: TGTGCCAGCAGCTTGGGAGGGGGCGCCCCCTACAATGAGCAGTTCTTC. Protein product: CASSLGGGAPYNEQFF.

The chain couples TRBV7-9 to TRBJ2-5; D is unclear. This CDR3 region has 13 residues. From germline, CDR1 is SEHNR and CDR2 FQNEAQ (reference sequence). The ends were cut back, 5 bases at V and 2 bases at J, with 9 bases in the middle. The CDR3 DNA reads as TGTGCCAGCAGCCCAAGGATTCAAGAGACCCAGTACTTC. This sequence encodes CASSPRIQETQYF. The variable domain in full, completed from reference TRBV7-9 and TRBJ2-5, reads DTGVSQNPRHKITKRGQNVTFRCDPISEHNRLYWYRQTLGQGPEFLTYFQNEAQLEKSRLLSDRFSAERPKGSFSTLEIQRTEQGDSAMYLCASSPRIQETQYFGPGTRLLVL.

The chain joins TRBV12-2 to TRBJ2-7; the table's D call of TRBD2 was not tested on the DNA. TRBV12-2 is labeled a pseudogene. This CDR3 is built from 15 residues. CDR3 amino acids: CASRLESGKLYEQYF. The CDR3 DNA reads TGTGCAAGTCGCTTAGAGAGCGGGAAACTCTACGAGCAGTACTTC.

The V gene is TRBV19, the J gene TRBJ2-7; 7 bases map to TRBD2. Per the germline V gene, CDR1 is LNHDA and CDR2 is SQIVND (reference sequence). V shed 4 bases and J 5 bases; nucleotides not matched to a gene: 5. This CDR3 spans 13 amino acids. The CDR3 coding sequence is TGTGCCAGTAGTACCCTAGCGGTGAACGAGCAGTACTTC. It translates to CASSTLAVNEQYF.

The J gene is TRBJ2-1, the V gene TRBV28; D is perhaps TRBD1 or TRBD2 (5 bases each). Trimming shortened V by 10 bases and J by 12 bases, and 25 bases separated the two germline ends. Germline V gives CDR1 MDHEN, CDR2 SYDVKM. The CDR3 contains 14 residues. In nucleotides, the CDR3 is TGTGCCACCTTAATGTCCGACGGGGCCCTGGGGCAGTTCTTC. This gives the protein CATLMSDGALGQFF.

The CDR3 spells CASSSSGLEGETQYF. The CDR3 DNA reads as TGTGCCAGCAGTTCATCGGGACTAGAAGGAGAGACCCAGTACTTC. The rearrangement links TRBV6-5 to TRBJ2-5, with TRBD2 matching 8 bases. The CDR3 contains 15 residues. In germline, CDR1 is MNHEY, CDR2 SVGAGI. V shed 4 bases, J shed 4 bases, and the junction held 8 bases outside the gene matches.

CDR3 DNA sequence: TGTGCCAGCAGTTTCCCGTGGGCCGAAGATACGCAGTATTTT. Protein product: CASSFPWAEDTQYF. The rearrangement joins TRBV28 to TRBJ2-3; D unclear. The CDR3 is 14 amino acids. The germline V gene has CDR1 MDHEN and CDR2 SYDVKM. V was shortened by 3 bases and J by 5 bases, with 12 bases between the two germline ends.